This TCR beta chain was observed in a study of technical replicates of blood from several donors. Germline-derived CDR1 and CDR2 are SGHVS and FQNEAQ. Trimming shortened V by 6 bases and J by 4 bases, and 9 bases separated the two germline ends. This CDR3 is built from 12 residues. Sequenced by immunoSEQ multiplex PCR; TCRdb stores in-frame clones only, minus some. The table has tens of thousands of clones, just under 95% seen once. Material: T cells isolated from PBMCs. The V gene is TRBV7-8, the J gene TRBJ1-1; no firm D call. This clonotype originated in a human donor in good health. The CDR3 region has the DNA TGTGCCAGCAGATCGGGGTTCACTGAAGCTTTCTTT. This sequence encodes CASRSGFTEAFF.